This T cell receptor beta chain was sequenced during a study of T cell repertoires in cytomegalovirus infection. The CDR3 sequence is 15 residues long. Germline V CDR1 and CDR2: LGHNT, FRNRAP. Trimming stripped 0 bases from V and 4 bases from J, with 12 bases between. TCRdb independently ran MiXCR on the reads; one entry per CDR3 protein. The sample has about a million distinct CDR3 sequences; about a third are singletons. This clonotype came up a few times. Its antigen is not identified. Sequenced material: cultured CD8+ T cells from PBMCs, taken from culture after CMV antigen stimulation. The clonotype was recovered from a human donor in good health (CMV status not recorded). Some clones in this sample may be carry-over from other donors' samples. This sequence joins TRBV12-5 and TRBJ1-1; D is ambiguous. CDR3 protein: CASGLVGGVSTEAFF. DNA for the CDR3: TGTGCTAGTGGTTTGGTAGGAGGTGTCAGCACTGAAGCTTTCTTT.